The rows below give T cell receptor beta chains drawn from one sample of a study of T cells after yellow fever vaccination. TCRdb used MiXCR to reprocess the 5' RACE reads, holding one entry per CDR3 protein. Of some 350,000 distinct CDR3 sequences detected, roughly 4.3% appear once; the ten largest clones hold 24%. Sequencing used PBMCs, obtained 5 days after the yellow fever booster vaccination. The source is a man aged 18 to 35 who received the YFV17D yellow fever vaccine. CDR3s include the opening cysteine and the closing phenylalanine or tryptophan. A D gene is named only where the DNA matches it firmly. Rows may omit the clone size; those that give it use once, few, many or a size class.

>TRBV18|TRBJ2-7|many|TRBD1|14
TGTGCCAGCTCACCAGGGACAGGGGGCGACGAGCAGTACTTC
CASSPGTGGDEQYF
>TRBV7-9|TRBJ2-3|few|TRBD2|18
TGTGCCAGCAGCTTAGGCGGACTAGCGGGGGCCGACTCCAGTACGCAGTATTTT
CASSLGGLAGADSSTQYF
>TRBV6-5|TRBJ2-1|.|.|19
TGTGCCAGCAGTTACCGGCAGAATGACCTCAAAGGGCTCCACAATGAGCAGTTCTTC
CASSYRQNDLKGLHNEQFF
>TRBV6-5|TRBJ2-2|few|.|11
TGTGCCAGCCGAAGGGGGGGGGAGCTGTTTTTT
CASRRGGELFF
>TRBV7-6|TRBJ2-3|.|.|16
TGTGCCAGCAGCCCCCAGGGGGGGGGAAACACAGATACGCAGTATTTT
CASSPQGGGNTDTQYF
>TRBV27|TRBJ2-5|many|TRBD2|14
TGTGCCAGCCTAGGCGGGGGGGCCCAAGAGACCCAGTACTTC
CASLGGGAQETQYF
>TRBV5-1|TRBJ1-1|.|TRBD1|15
TGCGCCAGCAGCTCGGGACAGGGGAGTGCAACTGAAGCTTTCTTT
CASSSGQGSATEAFF
>TRBV5-4|TRBJ1-1|.|.|14
TGTGCCAGCAGCCCGAGCGGGAGAGGCACTGAAGCTTTCTTT
CASSPSGRGTEAFF
>TRBV12-3/TRBV12-4|TRBJ2-7|.|.|11
TGTGCCAGCAGTCGAGAAGACGAGCAGTACTTC
CASSREDEQYF
>TRBV6-2/TRBV6-3|TRBJ1-5|.|.|14
TGTGCCAGCAGTCCAGGGGAGAACAATCAGCCCCAGCATTTT
CASSPGENNQPQHF
>TRBV27|TRBJ2-6|many|.|13
TGTGCCAGCAGGAGCTCTGGGGCCAACGTCCTGACTTTC
CASRSSGANVLTF